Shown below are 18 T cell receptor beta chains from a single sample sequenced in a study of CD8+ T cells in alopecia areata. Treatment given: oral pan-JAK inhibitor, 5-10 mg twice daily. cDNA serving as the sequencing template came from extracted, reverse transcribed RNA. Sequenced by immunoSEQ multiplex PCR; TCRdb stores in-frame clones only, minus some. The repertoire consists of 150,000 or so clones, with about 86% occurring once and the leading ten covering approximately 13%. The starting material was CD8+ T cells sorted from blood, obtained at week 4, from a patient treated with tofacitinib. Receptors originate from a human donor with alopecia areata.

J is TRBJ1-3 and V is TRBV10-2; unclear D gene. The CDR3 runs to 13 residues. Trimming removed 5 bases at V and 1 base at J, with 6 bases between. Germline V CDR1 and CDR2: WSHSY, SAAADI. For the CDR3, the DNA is TGCGCCAGCAGTTCCGGGTCTGGAAACACCATATATTTT. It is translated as CASSSGSGNTIYF.

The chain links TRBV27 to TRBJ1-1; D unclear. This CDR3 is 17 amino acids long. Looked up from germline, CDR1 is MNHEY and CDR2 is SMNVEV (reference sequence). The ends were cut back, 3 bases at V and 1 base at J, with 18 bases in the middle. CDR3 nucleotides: TGTGCCAGCAGTTTTCGGGTGGTAAGGGCGCGGAACACTGAAGCTTTCTTT. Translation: CASSFRVVRARNTEAFF.

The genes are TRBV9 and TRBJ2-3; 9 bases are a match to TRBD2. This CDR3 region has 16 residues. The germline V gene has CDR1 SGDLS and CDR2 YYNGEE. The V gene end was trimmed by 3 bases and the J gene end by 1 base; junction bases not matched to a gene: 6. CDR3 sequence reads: CASSALAGAGTDTQYF. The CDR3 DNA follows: TGTGCCAGCAGCGCTTTAGCGGGGGCCGGCACAGATACGCAGTATTTT.

The CDR3 protein is CASSFAGQGAWYTF. In nucleotides, the CDR3 is TGTGCCAGCAGCTTCGCGGGACAGGGAGCTTGGTACACCTTC. The chain is built from TRBV7-9 and TRBJ1-2; 9 bases are shared with TRBD1. CDR3 length: 14 amino acids. In germline, CDR1 is SEHNR, CDR2 FQNEAQ (reference sequence). V was clipped by 3 bases and J by 11 bases; unmatched bases: 10.

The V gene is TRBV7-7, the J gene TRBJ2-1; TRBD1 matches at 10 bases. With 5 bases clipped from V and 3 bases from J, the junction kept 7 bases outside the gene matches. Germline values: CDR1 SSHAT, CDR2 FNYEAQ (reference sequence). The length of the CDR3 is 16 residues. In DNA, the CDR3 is TGTGCCAGCAGCCTTAGGACAGGGGGAGACTACAATGAGCAGTTCTTC. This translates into CASSLRTGGDYNEQFF.

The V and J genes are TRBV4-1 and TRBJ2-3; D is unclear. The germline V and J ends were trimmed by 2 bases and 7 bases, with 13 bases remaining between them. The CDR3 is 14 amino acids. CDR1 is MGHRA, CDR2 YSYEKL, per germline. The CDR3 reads CASSQPGDRNTQYF. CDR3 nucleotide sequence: TGCGCCAGCAGCCAACCCGGCGATCGAAATACGCAGTATTTT.

CDR3 in DNA: TGTGCCAGCAGCTTGGGACAGTATAATGAAAAACTGTTTTTT. This encodes CASSLGQYNEKLFF. J is TRBJ1-4 and V is TRBV7-2, with 7 positions matching TRBD1. Germline V gene data show CDR1 as SGHTA and CDR2 as FQGNSA. The CDR3 totals 14 residues. With V trimmed by 3 bases and J by 4 bases, 2 bases remained unmatched.

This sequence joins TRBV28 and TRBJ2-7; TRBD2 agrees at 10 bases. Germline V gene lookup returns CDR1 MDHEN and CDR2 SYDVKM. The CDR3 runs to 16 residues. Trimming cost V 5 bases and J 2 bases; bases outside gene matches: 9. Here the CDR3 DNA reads TGTGCCAGCAGTCTAACTCTAGCGGGAGTCCCCTACGAGCAGTACTTC. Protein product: CASSLTLAGVPYEQYF.

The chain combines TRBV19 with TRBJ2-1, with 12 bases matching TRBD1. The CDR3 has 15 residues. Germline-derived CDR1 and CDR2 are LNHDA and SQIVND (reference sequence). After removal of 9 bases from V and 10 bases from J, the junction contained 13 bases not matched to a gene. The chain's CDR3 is CASSRDRGLLGEQFF. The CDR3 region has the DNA TGTGCCAGCAGCCGGGACAGGGGGCTTCTTGGGGAGCAGTTCTTC.

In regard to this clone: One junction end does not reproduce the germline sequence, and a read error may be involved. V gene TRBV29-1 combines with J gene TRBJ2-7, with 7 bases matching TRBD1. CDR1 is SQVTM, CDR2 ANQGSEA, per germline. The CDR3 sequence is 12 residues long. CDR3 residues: CSVEGQAYEQYF. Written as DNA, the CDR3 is TGCAGCGTAGAAGGACAGGCCTACGAGCAGTACTTC.

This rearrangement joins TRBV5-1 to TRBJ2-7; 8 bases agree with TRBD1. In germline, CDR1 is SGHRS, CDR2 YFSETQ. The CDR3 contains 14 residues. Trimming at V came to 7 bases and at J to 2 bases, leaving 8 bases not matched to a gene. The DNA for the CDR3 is TGCGCCAGCGCCTCTGGACAGGGAGCCTACGAGCAGTACTTC. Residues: CASASGQGAYEQYF.

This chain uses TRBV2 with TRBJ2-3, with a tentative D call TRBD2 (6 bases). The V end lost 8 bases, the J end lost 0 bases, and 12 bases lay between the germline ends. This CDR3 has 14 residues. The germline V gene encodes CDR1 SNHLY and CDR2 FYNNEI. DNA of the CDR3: TGTGCCAGCTGGCTAGCGCTTAGCACAGATACGCAGTATTTT. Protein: CASWLALSTDTQYF.

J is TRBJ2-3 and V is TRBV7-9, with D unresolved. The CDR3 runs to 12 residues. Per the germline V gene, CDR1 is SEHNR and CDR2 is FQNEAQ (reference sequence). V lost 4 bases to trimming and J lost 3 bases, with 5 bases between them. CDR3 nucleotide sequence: TGTGCCAGCAGCTGGGTGACAGATACGCAGTATTTT. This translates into CASSWVTDTQYF.

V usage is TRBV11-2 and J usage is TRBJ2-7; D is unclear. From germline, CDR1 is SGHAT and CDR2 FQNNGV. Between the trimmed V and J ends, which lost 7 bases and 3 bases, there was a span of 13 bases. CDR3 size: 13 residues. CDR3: CASTPTFGYEQYF. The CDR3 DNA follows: TGTGCCAGCACCCCCACGTTCGGCTACGAGCAGTACTTC.

CDR3: CASSPPGPGGPRYF. CDR3 sequence (DNA): TGTGCCAGCAGTCCCCCCGGCCCGGGGGGGCCCCGGTACTTC. V usage is TRBV27 and J usage is TRBJ2-7; 8 bases map to TRBD2. The CDR3 spans 14 residues. The trim removed 5 bases at V and 12 bases at J, leaving 15 bases unmatched. The germline CDR1 and CDR2 sequences are MNHEY and SMNVEV (reference sequence).

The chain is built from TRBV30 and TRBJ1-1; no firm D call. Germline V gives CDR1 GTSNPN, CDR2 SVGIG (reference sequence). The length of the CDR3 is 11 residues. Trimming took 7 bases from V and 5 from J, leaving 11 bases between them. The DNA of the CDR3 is TGTGCCTTCGCTACCGGTACTGAAGCTTTCTTT. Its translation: CAFATGTEAFF.

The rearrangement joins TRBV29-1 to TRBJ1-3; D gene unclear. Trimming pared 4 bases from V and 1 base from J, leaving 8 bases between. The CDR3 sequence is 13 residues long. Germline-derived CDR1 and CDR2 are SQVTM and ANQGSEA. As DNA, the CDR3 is TGCAGCGTTGCCGGCCTTTCTGGAAACACCATATATTTT. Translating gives CSVAGLSGNTIYF.

CDR3 bases: TGCAGCGTTGAAGTTGGTATTGGGGCGCCCGAGCAGTACTTC. It is translated as CSVEVGIGAPEQYF. V gene TRBV29-1 combines with J gene TRBJ2-7, with D perhaps matching TRBD1 (5 bases). V lost 1 base and J lost 6, with 16 bases in between. CDR1 is SQVTM, CDR2 ANQGSEA, per germline. The CDR3 loop spans 14 amino acids.